These 24 T cell receptor beta chains were sequenced from one sample in a study of blood T cell repertoires in COVID-19. Assay: immunoSEQ multiplex PCR; the TCRdb copy retains only in-frame clones and omits some. The data contain about 270,000 clones, around 91% of them singletons. The sequencing input was PBMCs or T cells enriched from blood (not recorded which). The source is a woman younger than 30 who had recovered from COVID-19.

The table lists this clone with a few counts. This chain uses TRBV2 with TRBJ2-7; 9 bases map to TRBD1. Germline CDR1 reads SNHLY; CDR2 reads FYNNEI. J gave up 6 bases and V 10 bases, and 7 bases lay outside the gene matches. The CDR3 length is 12 residues. CDR3 coding DNA: TGTGCCACCGGGGACAGGGTGAGCGAGCAGTACTTC. Amino acid sequence: CATGDRVSEQYF.

The chain carries TRBV5-1 and TRBJ1-2; 7 bases are shared with TRBD1. Germline CDR1 reads SGHRS; CDR2 reads YFSETQ. CDR3 length equals 15 residues. V was pared by 0 bases and J by 10 bases, with 12 bases of the junction left unmatched. The CDR3 nucleotides are TGCGCCAGCAGCTTGGATGGGACAGTTGCCCTTCCCTACACCTTC. This translates into CASSLDGTVALPYTF.

This chain joins TRBV19 and TRBJ2-1, with 10 bases fitting TRBD2. Germline-derived CDR1 and CDR2 are LNHDA and SQIVND (reference sequence). The CDR3 loop spans 16 amino acids. V lost 5 bases, J lost 5 bases, and 9 bases stayed unmatched. As DNA, the CDR3 is TGTGCCAGTAGTCTCTCCACTAGCGGGGTCAACAATGAGCAGTTCTTC. Protein: CASSLSTSGVNNEQFF.

This rearrangement joins TRBV4-2 to TRBJ1-2; D perhaps matches TRBD1 (5 bases). Trimming took 4 bases from V and 4 from J, leaving 19 bases between them. The CDR3 is 16 amino acids. Germline V gene sequence: CDR1 LGHNA, CDR2 YNFKEQ. The CDR3 loop reads CASSPQGTDPFYGYTF. CDR3 in DNA: TGTGCCAGCAGCCCCCAGGGAACAGACCCTTTCTATGGCTACACCTTC.

This chain links TRBV18 with TRBJ2-3; 12 bases agree with TRBD2. The V and J ends lost 3 bases and 6 bases, in that order; junction bases with no gene match: 4. CDR3 length equals 15 residues. CDR1 is KGHSH, CDR2 LQKENI, per germline. Here the CDR3 reads CASSPAGTSGDTQYF. The CDR3 DNA is TGTGCCAGCTCACCCGCCGGGACTAGCGGGGATACGCAGTATTTT.

This clone appeared once. The chain has TRBV2 and TRBJ2-7, with a possible D match to TRBD2 (6 bases). Germline V gene data show CDR1 as SNHLY and CDR2 as FYNNEI. Trimming cost V 0 bases and J 5 bases, with 8 bases left between them. The CDR3 length is 13 residues. DNA of the CDR3: TGTGCCAGCAGTGAAGCAACGGGGGACGAGCAGTACTTC. It translates to CASSEATGDEQYF.

This clone has just a few counts. The chain employs TRBV30 and TRBJ2-3, with TRBD2 as a possible D gene (6 bases). CDR1 is GTSNPN, CDR2 SVGIG, per germline (reference sequence). The CDR3 loop spans 15 amino acids. V was clipped by 0 bases and J by 6 bases, with 16 bases between them. The CDR3 here is CAWSVRGTPEDTQYF. In nucleotides, the CDR3 is TGTGCCTGGAGTGTACGGGGGACCCCCGAGGATACGCAGTATTTT. The complete variable domain, with remaining parts taken from reference TRBV30 and TRBJ2-3, reads SQTIHQWPATLVQPVGSPLSLECTVEGTSNPNLYWYRQAAGRGLQLLFYSVGIGQISSEVPQNLSASRPQDRQFILSSKKLLLSDSGFYLCAWSVRGTPEDTQYFGPGTRLTVL.

This chain uses TRBV30 with TRBJ2-3; 11 bases agree with TRBD2. CDR1 GTSNPN and CDR2 SVGIG come from the germline V gene (reference sequence). CDR3 size: 15 residues. The V gene end was trimmed by 4 bases and the J gene end by 1 base; junction bases not matched to a gene: 4. CDR3 DNA: TGTGCCTGGACCCCGACTAGCGGGGGCACAGATACGCAGTATTTT. It translates to CAWTPTSGGTDTQYF. Together with reference TRBV30 and TRBJ2-3, the CDR3 gives the full variable domain: SQTIHQWPATLVQPVGSPLSLECTVEGTSNPNLYWYRQAAGRGLQLLFYSVGIGQISSEVPQNLSASRPQDRQFILSSKKLLLSDSGFYLCAWTPTSGGTDTQYFGPGTRLTVL.

V is TRBV24-1 and J is TRBJ2-2; TRBD1 is a possible D gene (5 bases). Germline-derived CDR1 and CDR2 are KGHDR and SFDVKD. CDR3 length: 15 amino acids. V lost 4 bases and J 1 base, leaving 9 bases between the germline ends. This chain's CDR3 is CATSDSTVNTGELFF. The CDR3 DNA sequence: TGTGCCACCAGTGACTCGACAGTGAACACCGGGGAGCTGTTTTTT.

This chain links TRBV4-1 with TRBJ2-1, with 9 bases that match TRBD2. Germline CDR1 is MGHRA and CDR2 is YSYEKL. The trim removed 4 bases at V and 7 bases at J, leaving 8 bases unmatched. This CDR3 has 15 residues. CDR3 nucleotides: TGCGCCAGCAGCCTTCCGGGACTAGCTGTGAATGAGCAGTTCTTC. Translating it yields CASSLPGLAVNEQFF.

This clone was recorded a few times. The J gene is TRBJ1-2, the V gene TRBV12-3 or TRBV12-4; no firm D call. This CDR3 region has 11 residues. Trimming pared 6 bases from V and 8 bases from J, leaving 10 bases between. The CDR3 DNA sequence: TGTGCCAGCAGGTACAGAGGGGGCTACACCTTC. It specifies CASRYRGGYTF.

The genes are TRBV28 and TRBJ1-5; TRBD1 matches 7 bases. From germline, CDR1 is MDHEN and CDR2 SYDVKM. The length of the CDR3 is 16 residues. After removal of 4 bases from V and 3 bases from J, the junction contained 9 bases not matched to a gene. The CDR3 reads CASSYKTGSSNQPQHF. CDR3 coding DNA: TGTGCCAGCAGTTATAAGACAGGGAGTTCCAATCAGCCCCAGCATTTT. The full variable domain, rest sourced from reference TRBV28 and TRBJ1-5, is DVKVTQSSRYLVKRTGEKVFLECVQDMDHENMFWYRQDPGLGLRLIYFSYDVKMKEKGDIPEGYSVSREKKERFSLILESASTNQTSMYLCASSYKTGSSNQPQHFGDGTRLSIL.

CDR3 residues: CASSKGLAYEQYF. The CDR3 DNA follows: TGTGCCAGCAGCAAGGGACTGGCCTACGAGCAGTACTTC. The chain links TRBV5-4 to TRBJ2-7; a possible D gene is TRBD2 (6 bases). There are 13 residues in the CDR3. Trimming stripped 4 bases from V and 2 bases from J, with 10 bases between. Germline CDR1 SGHNT, CDR2 YYREEE (reference sequence).

The sample holds one count of this clone. This chain uses TRBV6-5 with TRBJ2-7; D perhaps matches TRBD2 (5 bases). CDR1 and CDR2 from the germline V gene are MNHEY and SVGAGI. CDR3 length: 13 residues. V shed 6 bases and J shed 3 bases, with 12 bases lying between them. CDR3 DNA sequence: TGTGCCAGCAGCCCCCCGGGGTTCTACGAGCAGTACTTC. It translates to CASSPPGFYEQYF.

The chain carries TRBV19 and TRBJ1-6, with 7 bases identical to TRBD1. Trimming removed 4 bases from V and 9 bases from J; junction bases left unmatched: 9. The CDR3 covers 15 residues. The germline V gene has CDR1 LNHDA and CDR2 SQIVND (reference sequence). The CDR3 spells CASSTTGTAASPLHF. The CDR3 nucleotides read TGTGCCAGTAGTACCACCGGGACAGCTGCTTCACCCCTCCACTTT.

V gene TRBV7-2 combines with J gene TRBJ1-5; D is unclear. Trimming stripped 0 bases from V and 0 bases from J, with 6 bases between. Per the germline V gene, CDR1 is SGHTA and CDR2 is FQGNSA. The CDR3 runs 15 residues. CDR3 sequence: CASSLASYSNQPQHF. The CDR3 nucleotides read TGTGCCAGCAGCTTAGCCAGTTATAGCAATCAGCCCCAGCATTTT.

This chain joins TRBV2 and TRBJ1-1; D is possibly TRBD1 (5 bases). CDR1 is SNHLY, CDR2 FYNNEI, per germline. The CDR3 runs 13 residues. V was trimmed by 6 bases and J by 4 bases, leaving 12 bases between them. CDR3 protein: CASSSQGGTEAFF. CDR3 bases: TGTGCCAGCAGCTCCCAGGGAGGCACTGAAGCTTTCTTT.

V usage is TRBV5-1 and J usage is TRBJ2-1; possible D gene TRBD2, 5 bases. Looked up from germline, CDR1 is SGHRS and CDR2 is YFSETQ. This CDR3 spans 14 amino acids. Trimming took 0 bases from V and 6 from J, leaving 10 bases between them. The CDR3 bases are TGCGCCAGCAGCTTGGAGGCTAGCAGCAATGAGCAGTTCTTC. Residues: CASSLEASSNEQFF.

The chain combines TRBV3-1 (or the pseudogene TRBV3-2) with TRBJ2-3; 8 bases fit TRBD1. In germline, CDR1 is LGHDT, CDR2 YNNKEL (reference sequence). Losses at the gene ends were 4 bases for V and 0 bases for J; bases not matched to a gene: 3. The CDR3 is 15 residues long. The CDR3 region is CASSRTGLSTDTQYF. CDR3 coding DNA: TGTGCCAGCAGCCGGACAGGGCTTAGCACAGATACGCAGTATTTT.

The V call is TRBV18, the J call TRBJ1-6; D gene unclear. Germline CDR1 KGHSH, CDR2 LQKENI. This CDR3 region has 15 residues. V gave up 6 bases and J gave up 8 bases, with 17 bases separating them. CDR3 DNA sequence: TGTGCCAGCTCGCCTGTACGGGGTATTGATTCACCCCTCCACTTT. Translated, it gives CASSPVRGIDSPLHF.

The genes are TRBV3-1 (or the pseudogene TRBV3-2) and TRBJ1-1; D gene ambiguous. The CDR3 has 13 amino acids. Germline CDR1 is LGHDT and CDR2 is YNNKEL (reference sequence). Deletions cut 1 base from V and 9 bases from J, with 12 bases between. This CDR3 is CASSQVSTNQAFF. The CDR3 DNA reads TGTGCCAGCAGCCAAGTGTCCACAAACCAAGCTTTCTTT.

This clone was seen a handful of times. The chain uses TRBV5-5 and TRBJ1-2; possible D gene TRBD1, 5 bases. The germline gives CDR1 SGHKS, CDR2 YYEKEE (reference sequence). V dropped 4 bases and J dropped 4 bases, with 8 bases sitting between them. This CDR3 is built from 12 residues. The CDR3 region is CASSRDSYGYTF. Written as DNA, the CDR3 is TGTGCCAGCAGCCGTGACAGCTATGGCTACACCTTC.

V is TRBV13 and J is TRBJ2-6, with 11 bases lining up with TRBD1. The CDR3 has 16 residues. Per the germline V gene, CDR1 is PRHDT and CDR2 is FYEKMQ (reference sequence). Trimming took 5 bases from V and 2 from J; bases not matched to a gene: 2. CDR3 in DNA: TGTGCCAGCAGCGGACAGGGGGCGCCTGGGGCCAACGTCCTGACTTTC. Protein product: CASSGQGAPGANVLTF.

The genes are TRBV6-2 or TRBV6-3 and TRBJ2-1; 12 bases align to TRBD2. The germline gives CDR1 MNHEY, CDR2 SVGEGT. The junction had 13 bases not matched to a gene; V was cut back by 4 bases and J by 6 bases. There are 18 residues in the CDR3. CDR3 in amino acids: CASSSSTSGGSPFNEQFF. DNA for the CDR3: TGTGCCAGCAGTTCCTCGACTAGCGGGGGTTCCCCATTCAATGAGCAGTTCTTC.